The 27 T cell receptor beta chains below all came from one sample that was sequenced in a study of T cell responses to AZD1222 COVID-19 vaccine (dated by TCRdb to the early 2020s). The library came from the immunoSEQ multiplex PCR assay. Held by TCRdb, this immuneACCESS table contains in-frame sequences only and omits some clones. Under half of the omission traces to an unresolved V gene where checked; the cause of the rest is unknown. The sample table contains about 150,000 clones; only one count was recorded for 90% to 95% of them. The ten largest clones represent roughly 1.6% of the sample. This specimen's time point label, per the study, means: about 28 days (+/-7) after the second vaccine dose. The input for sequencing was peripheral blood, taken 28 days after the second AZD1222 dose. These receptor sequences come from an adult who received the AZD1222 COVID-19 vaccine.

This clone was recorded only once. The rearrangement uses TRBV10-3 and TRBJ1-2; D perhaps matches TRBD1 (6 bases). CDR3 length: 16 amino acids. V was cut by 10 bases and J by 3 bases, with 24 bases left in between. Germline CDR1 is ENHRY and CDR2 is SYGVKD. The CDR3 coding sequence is TGTGCCACCCGGCCACCAGTGGGGGCGGAGGACTATGGCTACACCTTC. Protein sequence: CATRPPVGAEDYGYTF.

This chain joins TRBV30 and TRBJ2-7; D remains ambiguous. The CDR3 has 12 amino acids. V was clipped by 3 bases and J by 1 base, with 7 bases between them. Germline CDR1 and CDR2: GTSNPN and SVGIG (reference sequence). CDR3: CAWSDISYEQYF. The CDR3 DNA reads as TGTGCCTGGAGCGACATTTCCTACGAGCAGTACTTC.

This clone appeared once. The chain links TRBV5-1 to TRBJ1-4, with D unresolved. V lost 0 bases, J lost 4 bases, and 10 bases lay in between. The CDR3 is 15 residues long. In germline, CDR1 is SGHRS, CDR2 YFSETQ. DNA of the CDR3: TGCGCCAGCAGCTTGGCGGCGGAGAATAATGAAAAACTGTTTTTT. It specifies CASSLAAENNEKLFF.

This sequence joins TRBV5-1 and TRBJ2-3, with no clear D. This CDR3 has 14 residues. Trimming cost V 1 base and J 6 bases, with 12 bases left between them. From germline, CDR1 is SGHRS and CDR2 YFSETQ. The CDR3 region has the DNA TGCGCCAGCAGCTTGCTGCCAGCCCACGATACGCAGTATTTT. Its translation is CASSLLPAHDTQYF.

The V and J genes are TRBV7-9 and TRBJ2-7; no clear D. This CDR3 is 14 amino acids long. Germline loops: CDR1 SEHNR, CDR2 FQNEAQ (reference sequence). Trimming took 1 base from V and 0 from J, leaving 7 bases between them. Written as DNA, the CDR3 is TGTGCCAGCAGCTTAGGGCTGTTCTCCTACGAGCAGTACTTC. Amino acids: CASSLGLFSYEQYF.

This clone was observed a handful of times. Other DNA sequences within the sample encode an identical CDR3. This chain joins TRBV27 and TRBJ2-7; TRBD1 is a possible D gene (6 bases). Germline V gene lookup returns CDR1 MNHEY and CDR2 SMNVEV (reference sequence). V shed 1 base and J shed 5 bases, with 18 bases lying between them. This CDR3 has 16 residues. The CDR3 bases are TGTGCCAGCAGTTTATTGGGTACAGGGAGAGTTAACGAGCAGTACTTC. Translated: CASSLLGTGRVNEQYF.

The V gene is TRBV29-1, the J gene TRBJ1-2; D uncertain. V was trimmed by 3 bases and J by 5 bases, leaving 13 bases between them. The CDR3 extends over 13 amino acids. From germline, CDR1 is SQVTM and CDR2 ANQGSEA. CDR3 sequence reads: CSVDRRLSYGYTF. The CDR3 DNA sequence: TGCAGCGTTGACAGGAGGCTATCGTATGGCTACACCTTC.

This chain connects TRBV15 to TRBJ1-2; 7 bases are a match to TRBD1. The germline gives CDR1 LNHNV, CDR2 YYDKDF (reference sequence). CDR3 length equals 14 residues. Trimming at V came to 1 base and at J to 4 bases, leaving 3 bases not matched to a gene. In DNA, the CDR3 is TGTGCCACCAGCAGAGTTACAGGGGTCTATGGCTACACCTTC. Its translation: CATSRVTGVYGYTF.

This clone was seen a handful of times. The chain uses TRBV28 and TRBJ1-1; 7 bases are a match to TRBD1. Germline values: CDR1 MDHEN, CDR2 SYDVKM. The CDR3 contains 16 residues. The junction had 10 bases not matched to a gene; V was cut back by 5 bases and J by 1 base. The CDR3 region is CASSPWDSRSNTEAFF. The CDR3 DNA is TGTGCCAGCAGTCCGTGGGACAGCCGGTCGAACACTGAAGCTTTCTTT.

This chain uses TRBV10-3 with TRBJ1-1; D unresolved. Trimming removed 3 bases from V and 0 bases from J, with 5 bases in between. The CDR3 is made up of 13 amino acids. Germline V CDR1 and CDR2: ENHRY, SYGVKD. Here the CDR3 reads CAISDSMNTEAFF. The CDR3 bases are TGTGCCATCAGTGATTCCATGAACACTGAAGCTTTCTTT.

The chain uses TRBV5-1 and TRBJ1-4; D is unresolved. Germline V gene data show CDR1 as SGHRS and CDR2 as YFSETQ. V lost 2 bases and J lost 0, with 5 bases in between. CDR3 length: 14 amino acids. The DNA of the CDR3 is TGCGCCAGCAGCTTCACAACAACTAATGAAAAACTGTTTTTT. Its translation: CASSFTTTNEKLFF.

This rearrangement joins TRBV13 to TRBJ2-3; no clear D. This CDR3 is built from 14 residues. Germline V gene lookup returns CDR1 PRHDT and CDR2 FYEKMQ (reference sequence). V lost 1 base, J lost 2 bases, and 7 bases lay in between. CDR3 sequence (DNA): TGTGCCAGCAGCTTAGAACAATACACAGATACGCAGTATTTT. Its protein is CASSLEQYTDTQYF.

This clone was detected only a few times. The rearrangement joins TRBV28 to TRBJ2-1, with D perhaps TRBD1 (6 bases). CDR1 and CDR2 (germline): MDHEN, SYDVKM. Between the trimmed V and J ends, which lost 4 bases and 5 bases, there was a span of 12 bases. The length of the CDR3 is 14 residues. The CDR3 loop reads CASSSTNRDNEQFF. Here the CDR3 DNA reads TGTGCCAGCAGTTCGACAAACAGGGACAATGAGCAGTTCTTC.

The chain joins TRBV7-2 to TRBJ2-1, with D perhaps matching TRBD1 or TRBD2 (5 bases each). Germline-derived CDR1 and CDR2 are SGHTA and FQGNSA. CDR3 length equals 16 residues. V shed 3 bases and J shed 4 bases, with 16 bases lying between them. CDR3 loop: CASSFGTGPRYNEQFF. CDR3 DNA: TGTGCCAGCAGCTTCGGCACGGGACCGAGATACAATGAGCAGTTCTTC.

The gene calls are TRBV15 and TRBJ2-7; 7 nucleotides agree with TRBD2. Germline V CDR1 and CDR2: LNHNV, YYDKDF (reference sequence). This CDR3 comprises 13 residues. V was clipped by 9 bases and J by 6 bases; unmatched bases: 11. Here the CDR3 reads CATRMAGDREQYF. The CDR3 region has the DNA TGTGCCACGAGAATGGCGGGAGATCGCGAGCAGTACTTC.

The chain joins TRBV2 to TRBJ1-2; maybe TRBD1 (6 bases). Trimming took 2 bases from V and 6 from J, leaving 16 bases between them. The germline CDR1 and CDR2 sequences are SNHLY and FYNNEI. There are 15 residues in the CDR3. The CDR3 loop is CASSERAGGGNGYTF. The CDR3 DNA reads TGTGCCAGCAGTGAAAGGGCCGGGGGCGGCAATGGCTACACCTTC. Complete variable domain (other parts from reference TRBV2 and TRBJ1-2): EPEVTQTPSHQVTQMGQEVILRCVPISNHLYFYWYRQILGQKVEFLVSFYNNEISEKSEIFDDQFSVERPDGSNFTLKIRSTKLEDSAMYFCASSERAGGGNGYTFGSGTRLTVV.

In DNA, the CDR3 is TGCGCCAGCAGCTTGTACACGGGACAGGGGGGGAATGAGCAGTTCTTC. This sequence encodes CASSLYTGQGGNEQFF. The chain uses TRBV5-1 and TRBJ2-1, with 11 positions matching TRBD1. Trimming at V came to 1 base and at J to 7 bases, leaving 7 bases not matched to a gene. The germline V gene has CDR1 SGHRS and CDR2 YFSETQ. CDR3 length: 16 amino acids.

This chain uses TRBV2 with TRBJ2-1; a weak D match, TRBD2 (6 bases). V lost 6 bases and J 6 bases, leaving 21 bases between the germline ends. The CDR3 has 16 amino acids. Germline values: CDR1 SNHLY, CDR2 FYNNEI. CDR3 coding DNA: TGTGCCAGCAGCGAGCCGGGACTCCGCACGGGCAATGAGCAGTTCTTC. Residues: CASSEPGLRTGNEQFF.

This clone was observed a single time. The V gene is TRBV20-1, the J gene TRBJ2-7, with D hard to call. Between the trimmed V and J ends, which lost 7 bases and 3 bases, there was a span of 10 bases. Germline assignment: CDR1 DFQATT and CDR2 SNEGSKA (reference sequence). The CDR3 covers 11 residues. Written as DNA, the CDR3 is TGCAGTGTTGAGGACGGCTACGAGCAGTACTTC. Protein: CSVEDGYEQYF.

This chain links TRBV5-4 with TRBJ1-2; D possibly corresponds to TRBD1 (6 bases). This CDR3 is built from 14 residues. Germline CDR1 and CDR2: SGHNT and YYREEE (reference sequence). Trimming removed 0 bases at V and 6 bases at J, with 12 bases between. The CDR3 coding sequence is TGTGCCAGCAGCTTGGGGACAGCGCCCGATGGCTACACCTTC. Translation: CASSLGTAPDGYTF.

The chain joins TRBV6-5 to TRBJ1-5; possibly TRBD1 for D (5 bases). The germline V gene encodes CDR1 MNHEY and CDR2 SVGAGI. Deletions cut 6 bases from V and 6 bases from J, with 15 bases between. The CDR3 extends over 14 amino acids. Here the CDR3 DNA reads TGTGCCAGCAGCAAGCGGAGGGGCGGTCAGCCCCAGCATTTT. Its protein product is CASSKRRGGQPQHF.

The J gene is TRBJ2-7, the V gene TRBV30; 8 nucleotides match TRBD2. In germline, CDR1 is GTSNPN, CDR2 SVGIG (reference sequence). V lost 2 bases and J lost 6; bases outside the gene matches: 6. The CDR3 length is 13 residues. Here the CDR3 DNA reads TGTGCCTGGAGTCGGACTAGCAACGGCGAGCAGTACTTC. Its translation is CAWSRTSNGEQYF.

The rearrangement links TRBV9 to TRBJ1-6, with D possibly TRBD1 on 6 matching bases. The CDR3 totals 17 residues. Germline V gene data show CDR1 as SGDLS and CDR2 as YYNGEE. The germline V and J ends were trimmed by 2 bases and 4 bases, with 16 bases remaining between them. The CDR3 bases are TGTGCCAGCAGCGTTGGCGGGACACCCTCTTATAATTCACCCCTCCACTTT. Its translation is CASSVGGTPSYNSPLHF.

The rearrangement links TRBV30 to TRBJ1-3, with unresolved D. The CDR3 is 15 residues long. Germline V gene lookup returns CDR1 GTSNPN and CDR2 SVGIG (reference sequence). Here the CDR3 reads CATPLAVRSGNTIYF. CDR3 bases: TGTGCTACCCCCCTCGCAGTGCGCTCTGGAAACACCATATATTTT.

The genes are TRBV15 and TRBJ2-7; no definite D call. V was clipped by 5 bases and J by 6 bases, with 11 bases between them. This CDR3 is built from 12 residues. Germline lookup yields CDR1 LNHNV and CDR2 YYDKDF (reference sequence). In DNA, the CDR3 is TGTGCCACCAGCCCAAACAGACGCGAGCAGTACTTC. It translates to CATSPNRREQYF.

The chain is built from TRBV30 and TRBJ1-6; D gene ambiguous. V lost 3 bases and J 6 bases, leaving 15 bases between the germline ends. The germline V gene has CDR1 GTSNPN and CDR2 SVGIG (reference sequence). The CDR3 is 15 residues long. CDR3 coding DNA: TGTGCCTGGAGACAACAAAGCGGGCTTAATTCACCCCTCCACTTT. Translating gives CAWRQQSGLNSPLHF.

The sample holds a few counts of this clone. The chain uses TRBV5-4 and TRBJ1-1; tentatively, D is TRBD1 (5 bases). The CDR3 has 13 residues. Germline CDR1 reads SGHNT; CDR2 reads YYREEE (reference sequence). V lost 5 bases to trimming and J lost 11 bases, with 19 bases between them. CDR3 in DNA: TGTGCCAGCAGTGGGCCCGAGGGGTGGAGGGCTTTCTTT. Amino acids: CASSGPEGWRAFF. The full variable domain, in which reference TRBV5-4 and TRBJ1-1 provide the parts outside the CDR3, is ETGVTQSPTHLIKTRGQQVTLRCSSQSGHNTVSWYQQALGQGPQFIFQYYREEENGRGNFPPRFSGLQFPNYSSELNVNALELDDSALYLCASSGPEGWRAFFGQGTRLTVV.